The rows below give T cell receptor beta chains drawn from one sample of a study of shared clonotypes between healthy human individuals. Using immunoSEQ multiplex PCR, the repertoire was profiled, and TCRdb retains in-frame clones only, with some absent. The sample consists of about 600,000 clones, 95% to 98% of them appearing once. The sequenced sample consisted of naive CD4+ T cells sorted from blood. These receptor sequences come from a woman in her twenties or thirties in good health. Both conserved end residues are part of each CDR3. The D gene is left open where the match is weak. Where a row states a size, it is once, few, many or the class of an expanded clone; other rows omit it.

CDR3	DNA	D	V	J	size
CATKRNRAGNEQFF	TGTGCCACCAAAAGAAACAGGGCTGGAAATGAGCAGTTCTTC	.	TRBV6-5	TRBJ2-1	once
CASRPDLGGGETQYF	TGCGCCAGCAGACCCGACCTTGGTGGTGGGGAGACCCAGTACTTC	.	TRBV5-1	TRBJ2-5	.
CASSYPPFAYVGEVYF	TGTGCCAGCAGCTACCCTCCTTTTGCTTATGTGGGAGAAGTGTACTTC	.	TRBV7-9	TRBJ2-7	.
CASSIRREQFF	TGTGCCAGTAGTATAAGGCGTGAGCAGTTCTTC	.	TRBV19	TRBJ2-1	.
CASSERVYGTGELFF	TGCGCCAGCAGTGAGAGGGTTTATGGCACCGGGGAGCTGTTTTTT	.	TRBV10-1	TRBJ2-2	.
CASSYSTQGANYGYTF	TGTGCCAGCAGTTACTCGACTCAGGGGGCGAACTATGGCTACACCTTC	TRBD1	TRBV6-5	TRBJ1-2	.
CASTPRTGSTGELFF	TGTGCCAGTACCCCACGGACAGGGAGCACCGGGGAGCTGTTTTTT	TRBD1	TRBV19	TRBJ2-2	.
CASSLPGEEKLFF	TGTGCCAGCAGCTTACCAGGGGAAGAAAAACTGTTTTTT	.	TRBV11-2	TRBJ1-4	once
CASSKGAVEYF	TGTGCCAGTAGTAAGGGGGCAGTGGAGTACTTC	TRBD1	TRBV19	TRBJ2-7	.
CASRRAGHPNTGELFF	TGTGCCAGCAGGCGGGCGGGACATCCGAACACCGGGGAGCTGTTTTTT	.	TRBV5-4	TRBJ2-2	.
CASSPLSGSLDEQYF	TGTGCCAGCTCACCACTAAGCGGGAGCCTCGACGAGCAGTACTTC	TRBD2	TRBV18	TRBJ2-7	.
CASSDARLLAKNIQYF	TGTGCCAGCAGTGATGCACGATTACTAGCCAAAAACATTCAGTACTTC	.	TRBV6-1	TRBJ2-4	.
CASSFGLGVGYTF	TGTGCCAGCAGTTTCGGCCTAGGAGTGGGCTACACCTTC	.	TRBV28	TRBJ1-2	few
CASSVRAGAETQYF	TGTGCCAGCAGTGTTCGAGCGGGAGCGGAGACCCAGTACTTC	TRBD2	TRBV6-1	TRBJ2-5	.
CASIFDRQIYEQYF	TGTGCCAGCATCTTTGATCGCCAGATATACGAGCAGTACTTC	.	TRBV6-1	TRBJ2-7	.
CASSQEGGGKTQYF	TGCGCCAGCAGCCAAGAGGGGGGGGGAAAGACCCAGTACTTC	TRBD2	TRBV4-1	TRBJ2-5	.
CASSPVHSSASYNEQFF	TGTGCCAGCAGCCCCGTTCATTCTAGCGCCTCCTACAATGAGCAGTTCTTC	.	TRBV7-9	TRBJ2-1	.
CAAKEHPSSYNSPLHF	TGTGCCGCCAAGGAGCACCCGAGCTCCTATAATTCACCCCTCCACTTT	.	TRBV6-6	TRBJ1-6	once
CAISELGREAFF	TGTGCCATCAGTGAGTTGGGGCGGGAGGCGTTCTTC	TRBD2	TRBV10-3	TRBJ2-1	.
CASSEAGLGGDTQYF	TGTGCCAGCAGTGAAGCTGGGCTAGGGGGGGATACGCAGTATTTT	.	TRBV2	TRBJ2-3	.
CASSVDRTEIPRYF	TGTGCCAGCAGTGTAGACCGGACGGAAATTCCACGGTATTTT	.	TRBV6-5	TRBJ2-3	.
CASSMGHAGNTGELFF	TGTGCCAGCAGCATGGGACACGCCGGGAACACCGGGGAGCTGTTTTTT	.	TRBV7-8	TRBJ2-2	.
CASSLARSRYEQYF	TGTGCCAGCAGCTTAGCCAGGTCGCGGTACGAGCAGTACTTC	.	TRBV7-2	TRBJ2-7	.
CASRVGKGNTIYF	TGTGCCAGCAGGGTCGGGAAGGGGAACACCATATATTTT	.	TRBV7-2	TRBJ1-3	once
CASSLLLENTEAFF	TGTGCCAGCAGTCTATTGCTGGAGAACACTGAAGCTTTCTTT	.	TRBV5-5	TRBJ1-1	.
CASSAQGLGGGEQFF	TGTGCCAGCAGCGCCCAGGGCCTTGGGGGCGGTGAGCAGTTCTTC	.	TRBV7-3	TRBJ2-1	.
CASSQRLDPGQGSVQYF	TGTGCCAGCAGTCAAAGACTGGACCCGGGACAGGGAAGCGTTCAGTACTTC	TRBD1	TRBV2	TRBJ2-4	.
CASSLARDGSYEQYF	TGTGCCAGCAGCTTGGCCCGGGACGGCTCCTACGAGCAGTACTTC	.	TRBV5-5	TRBJ2-7	.
CASSLDRETQYF	TGTGCCAGCAGCTTAGATCGAGAGACCCAGTACTTC	.	TRBV11-2	TRBJ2-5	.
CASSADRYSNQPQHF	TGTGCCAGCAGTGCAGACAGATATAGCAATCAGCCCCAGCATTTT	.	TRBV27	TRBJ1-5	.
CASSSGQLYEQYF	TGTGCCAGCAGTTCTGGACAGCTCTACGAGCAGTACTTC	.	TRBV27	TRBJ2-7	.
CASSFPAGGSGSLPETQYF	TGCGCCAGCAGCTTCCCCGCTGGTGGTAGCGGGAGTTTACCTGAGACCCAGTACTTC	TRBD2	TRBV5-1	TRBJ2-5	.
CASGTSGGTYEQYF	TGTGCCAGCGGGACTAGCGGCGGAACCTACGAGCAGTACTTC	TRBD2	TRBV27	TRBJ2-7	.
CASSLDWASPLHF	TGTGCCAGCAGCTTAGATTGGGCATCACCCCTCCACTTT	.	TRBV7-2	TRBJ1-6	.
CASSSQGYNEKLFF	TGTGCCAGCAGTTCACAGGGGTACAATGAAAAACTGTTTTTT	TRBD1	TRBV28	TRBJ1-4	.
CASSLSGQAQPQHF	TGTGCCAGTAGTCTTAGTGGGCAGGCACAGCCCCAGCATTTT	.	TRBV19	TRBJ1-5	.
CASSTASGRVGEQFF	TGTGCCAGCAGTACCGCTAGCGGGAGGGTTGGTGAGCAGTTCTTC	TRBD2	TRBV28	TRBJ2-1	once
CASSTRQGAETQYF	TGTGCCAGCAGCACGAGACAGGGGGCCGAGACCCAGTACTTC	TRBD1	TRBV7-9	TRBJ2-5	.
CASSSGGLTSYNEQFF	TGTGCCAGCAGTTCAGGCGGGTTGACATCTTACAATGAGCAGTTCTTC	.	TRBV28	TRBJ2-1	.
CAISGSDRKNGNEQFF	TGTGCCATCAGTGGGTCCGACCGTAAAAATGGCAATGAGCAGTTCTTC	.	TRBV10-3	TRBJ2-1	.
CASRGTRTNTGELFF	TGTGCCAGCAGGGGGACACGGACAAACACCGGGGAGCTGTTTTTT	.	TRBV2	TRBJ2-2	.